Included here is one T cell receptor (beta chain) sequence, with context. The antigen is undetermined. CDR3 length equals 13 residues. The germline V gene encodes CDR1 MNHNS and CDR2 SASEGT. V shed 6 bases and J shed 3 bases, with 11 bases lying between them. This entry is derived from a study of cytomegalovirus exposure and HLA in healthy donors. Vbeta (60) and Jbeta (13) primers were used in the PCR. Repertoires were generated with immunoSEQ multiplex PCR, while TCRdb's copy carries only in-frame clones and drops some. Counted here are 90,000 to 130,000 clones, about four fifths occurring once; the ten biggest clones make up around 23%. Regarding the study as a whole: In a later analysis, parvovirus B19, influenza, CMV and Epstein-Barr virus appeared linked to several top co-occurrence clusters.

This TCR was sampled from a man younger than 45 in good health and CMV-seropositive. Sequenced input: PBMCs. This rearrangement joins TRBV6-1 to TRBJ1-2; D gene uncertain. In nucleotides, the CDR3 is TGTGCCAGCAGGGAGGATGTAGACTATGGCTACACCTTC. Amino acids: CASREDVDYGYTF.